Shown below are 4 T cell receptor beta chains from a single sample sequenced in a study of response to subunit inactivated influenza vaccine. MiXCR was run by TCRdb on the RT-PCR reads, yielding one entry per CDR3 protein. There are over 750,000 distinct CDR3 sequences in the sample; about 20% occur only once, and roughly 10% lies in the top ten. The sequences come from PBMCs from blood, collected roughly 5 days after vaccination. Source of these receptors: a man in his forties or fifties who received an inactivated influenza vaccine.

In its sample, this clonotype was seen a few times. This chain uses TRBV29-1 with TRBJ1-2; 9 nucleotides agree with TRBD1. There are 12 residues in the CDR3. Germline values: CDR1 SQVTM, CDR2 ANQGSEA. With V trimmed by 6 bases and J by 7 bases, 6 bases remained unmatched. The CDR3 DNA reads as TGCAGCGTGAAACAGGGGGCCGGTGGCTACACCTTC. This encodes CSVKQGAGGYTF.

The J gene is TRBJ1-5, the V gene TRBV20-1; a possible D gene is TRBD1 (5 bases). Trimming left V 3 bases short and J 7 bases short, with 22 bases between. Germline V gene sequence: CDR1 DFQATT, CDR2 SNEGSKA (reference sequence). This CDR3 has 16 residues. The CDR3 nucleotides are TGCAGTGCTAGGAAGCCGGGACTTCTGGGTGGGCAGCCCCAGCATTTT. Encoded protein: CSARKPGLLGGQPQHF.

The J gene is TRBJ2-5, the V gene TRBV18; the D call may be TRBD1 or TRBD2 (5 bases each). The CDR3 is 14 residues long. The ends were cut back, 2 bases at V and 5 bases at J, with 12 bases in the middle. Germline-derived CDR1 and CDR2 are KGHSH and LQKENI. In DNA, the CDR3 is TGTGCCAGCTCACCAACCCCAGGGAGTGAGACCCAGTACTTC. Translating it yields CASSPTPGSETQYF.

The chain carries TRBV15 and TRBJ1-3; D ambiguous. V was shortened by 2 bases and J by 0 bases, with 14 bases between the two germline ends. The CDR3 runs to 17 residues. Germline assignment: CDR1 LNHNV and CDR2 YYDKDF (reference sequence). As DNA, the CDR3 is TGTGCCACCAGCAGATATGGGTCCGGGGTCTCTGGAAACACCATATATTTT. It encodes CATSRYGSGVSGNTIYF.